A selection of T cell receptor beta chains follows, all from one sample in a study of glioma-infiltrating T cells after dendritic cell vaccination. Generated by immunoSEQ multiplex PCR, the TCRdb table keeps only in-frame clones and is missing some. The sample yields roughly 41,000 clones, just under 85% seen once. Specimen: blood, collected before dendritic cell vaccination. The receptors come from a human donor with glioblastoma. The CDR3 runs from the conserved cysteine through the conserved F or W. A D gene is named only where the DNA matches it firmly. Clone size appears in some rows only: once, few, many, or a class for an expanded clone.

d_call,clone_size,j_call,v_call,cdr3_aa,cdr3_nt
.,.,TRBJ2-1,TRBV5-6,CASSSPREASYNEQFF,TGTGCCAGCAGCTCCCCTAGAGAAGCCTCCTACAATGAGCAGTTCTTC
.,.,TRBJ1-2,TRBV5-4,CASTIGREAWGYTF,TGTGCCAGCACCATTGGCAGGGAGGCGTGGGGCTACACCTTC
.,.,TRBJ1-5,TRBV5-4,CASRPVRGKVGNQPQHF,TGTGCCAGCAGACCAGTAAGGGGTAAAGTAGGCAATCAGCCCCAGCATTTT
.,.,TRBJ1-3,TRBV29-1,CSVETQVSPLGNTIYF,TGCAGCGTTGAGACACAGGTCTCCCCTCTCGGAAACACCATATATTTT
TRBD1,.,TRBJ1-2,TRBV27,CASSPERDRGGYTF,TGTGCCAGCAGTCCTGAACGGGACAGGGGTGGCTACACCTTC
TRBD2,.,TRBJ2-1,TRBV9,CASSPRPGLAGGRNEQFF,TGTGCCAGCAGCCCGCGACCGGGACTAGCGGGGGGACGGAATGAGCAGTTCTTC
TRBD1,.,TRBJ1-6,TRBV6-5,CASRTAGQNNSPLHF,TGTGCCAGCAGAACCGCGGGACAGAATAATTCACCCCTCCACTTT
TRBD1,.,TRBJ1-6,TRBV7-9,CASSLRTGGEYNSPLHF,TGTGCCAGCAGCCTCAGGACAGGGGGCGAATATAATTCACCCCTCCACTTT
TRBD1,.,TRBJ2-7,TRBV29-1,CSVRQGARYEQYF,TGCAGCGTAAGACAGGGGGCGCGGTACGAGCAGTACTTC
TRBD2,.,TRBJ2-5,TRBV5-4,CASSLGSGGGETQYF,TGTGCCAGCAGCTTGGGGAGCGGGGGGGGAGAGACCCAGTACTTC
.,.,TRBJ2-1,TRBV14,CASSQDPPSGLANEQFF,TGTGCCAGCAGCCAAGATCCCCCCTCCGGGCTAGCCAATGAGCAGTTCTTC
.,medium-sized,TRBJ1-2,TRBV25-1,CASMSGEYGYTF,TGTGCCAGCATGAGTGGAGAATATGGCTACACCTTC
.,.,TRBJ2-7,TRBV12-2,CASRLCGQGGPEYEQYF,TGTGCAAGTCGCTTGTGCGGACAGGGGGGACCCGAATACGAGCAGTACTTC
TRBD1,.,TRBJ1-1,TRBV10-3,CAISADRGRGTEAFF,TGTGCCATCAGTGCTGACAGGGGCCGGGGCACTGAAGCTTTCTTT
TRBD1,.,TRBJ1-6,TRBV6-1,CASSEGQFSPLHF,TGTGCCAGCAGTGAGGGACAGTTTTCCCCCCTCCACTTT
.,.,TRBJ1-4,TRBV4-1,CASSQDRREWNEKLFF,TGCGCCAGCAGCCAAGATCGAAGGGAGTGGAATGAAAAACTGTTTTTT
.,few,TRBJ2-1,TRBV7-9,CASSPRGGSRYNEQFF,TGTGCCAGCAGCCCAAGAGGAGGGAGTCGTTACAATGAGCAGTTCTTC
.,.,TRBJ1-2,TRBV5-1,CASSLGGAYYGYTF,TGCGCCAGCAGCTTGGGGGGAGCCTACTATGGCTACACCTTC
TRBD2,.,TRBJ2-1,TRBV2,CASSDELASNEQFF,TGTGCCAGCAGTGATGAACTAGCGAGCAATGAGCAGTTCTTC
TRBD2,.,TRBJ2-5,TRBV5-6,CASSTGTSGGAAETQYF,TGTGCCAGCAGCACCGGGACTAGCGGGGGGGCGGCGGAGACCCAGTACTTC
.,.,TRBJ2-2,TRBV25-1,CASSGTTGQLHTGELFF,TGTGCCAGCAGTGGAACTACAGGACAGTTGCACACCGGGGAGCTGTTTTTT
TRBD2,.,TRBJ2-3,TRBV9,CASSVGGGGAGTDTQYF,TGTGCCAGCAGCGTAGGCGGCGGGGGGGCCGGGACAGATACGCAGTATTTT
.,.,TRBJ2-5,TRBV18,CASSPNPGQQETQYF,TGTGCCAGCTCACCGAACCCGGGACAACAAGAGACCCAGTACTTC
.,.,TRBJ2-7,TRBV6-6,CASTGKAAEQYF,TGTGCCAGCACAGGTAAAGCCGCCGAGCAGTACTTC
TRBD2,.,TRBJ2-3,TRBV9,CASSHSGGAPDTQYF,TGTGCCAGCAGTCATAGCGGGGGGGCCCCAGATACGCAGTATTTT
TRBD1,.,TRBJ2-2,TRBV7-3,CASSSSPQGANTGELFF,TGTGCCAGCAGCAGTTCGCCACAGGGGGCGAACACCGGGGAGCTGTTTTTT
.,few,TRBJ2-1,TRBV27,CASSPLGGGWDEQFF,TGTGCCAGCAGTCCCCTAGGGGGGGGGTGGGATGAGCAGTTCTTC
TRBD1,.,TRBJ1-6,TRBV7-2,CASSPWTGGNSPLHF,TGTGCCAGCAGCCCCTGGACAGGAGGGAATTCACCCCTCCACTTT
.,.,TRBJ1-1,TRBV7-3,CATKTGTMNTEAFF,TGTGCCACCAAGACAGGAACTATGAACACTGAAGCTTTCTTT
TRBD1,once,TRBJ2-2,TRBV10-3,CATRTGRTGELFF,TGTGCCACTCGGACAGGGCGCACCGGGGAGCTGTTTTTT
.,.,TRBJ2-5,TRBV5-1,CASSLLGPHRGTQYF,TGCGCCAGCAGCTTATTGGGCCCACACCGGGGGACCCAGTACTTC
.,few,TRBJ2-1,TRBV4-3,CASSQDLAIHNEQFF,TGCGCCAGCAGCCAAGATCTCGCGATACACAATGAGCAGTTCTTC
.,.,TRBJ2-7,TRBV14,CASSRRSGDYEQYF,TGTGCCAGCAGCCGGCGGTCAGGGGACTACGAGCAGTACTTC
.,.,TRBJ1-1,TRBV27,CASSGTGGGTEAFF,TGTGCCAGCAGTGGAACAGGCGGGGGGACTGAAGCTTTCTTT
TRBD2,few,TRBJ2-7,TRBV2,CASTPRGLAGEQYF,TGTGCCAGCACCCCTAGGGGACTAGCAGGGGAGCAGTACTTC
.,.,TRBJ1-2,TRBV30,CAWTPGTTYLNYGYTF,TGTGCCTGGACCCCCGGGACAACTTACCTTAACTATGGCTACACCTTC
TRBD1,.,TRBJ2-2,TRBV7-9,CASSLRQGARGNTGELFF,TGTGCCAGCAGCTTACGGCAGGGGGCGCGGGGTAACACCGGGGAGCTGTTTTTT
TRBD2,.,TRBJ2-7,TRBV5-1,CASSLAGAGGEQYF,TGCGCCAGCAGCTTGGCTGGGGCCGGGGGGGAGCAGTACTTC
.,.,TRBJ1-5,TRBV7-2,CASSLGSGVLRNQPQHF,TGTGCCAGCAGCTTAGGATCCGGGGTGTTGCGCAATCAGCCCCAGCATTTT
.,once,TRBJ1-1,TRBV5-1,CASSTDQGFKPEAFF,TGCGCCAGCAGCACTGATCAGGGGTTTAAGCCTGAAGCTTTCTTT
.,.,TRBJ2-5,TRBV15,CATSASADQETQYF,TGTGCCACCAGCGCTAGCGCGGATCAAGAGACCCAGTACTTC
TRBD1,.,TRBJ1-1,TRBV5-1,CASSLAPDRGYTEAFF,TGCGCCAGCAGCTTGGCCCCAGACAGGGGGTACACTGAAGCTTTCTTT
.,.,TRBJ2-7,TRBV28,CASAGKGYEQYF,TGTGCCAGCGCAGGGAAGGGCTACGAGCAGTACTTC
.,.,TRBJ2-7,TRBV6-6,CASSYSRYEQYF,TGTGCCAGCAGTTACAGTCGGTACGAGCAGTACTTC
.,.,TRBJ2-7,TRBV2,CASSRQGGTYEQYF,TGTGCCAGCTCAAGACAGGGAGGAACCTACGAGCAGTACTTC
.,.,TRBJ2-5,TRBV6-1,CASSEAAGARGTQYF,TGTGCCAGCAGTGAAGCCGCGGGGGCCCGCGGGACCCAGTACTTC
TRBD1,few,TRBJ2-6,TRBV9,CASSVNTGGPGANVLTF,TGTGCCAGCAGCGTAAATACAGGGGGCCCTGGGGCCAACGTCCTGACTTTC
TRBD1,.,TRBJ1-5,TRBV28,CASSPPRQGLGQPQHF,TGTGCCAGCAGTCCCCCTAGACAGGGTCTAGGTCAGCCCCAGCATTTT
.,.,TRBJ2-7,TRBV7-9,CASSLRRGRENEQYF,TGTGCCAGCAGCTTACGGAGGGGCAGGGAAAACGAGCAGTACTTC
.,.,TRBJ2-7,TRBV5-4,CASSFSGVTEQYF,TGTGCCAGCAGCTTTTCAGGGGTGACCGAGCAGTACTTC
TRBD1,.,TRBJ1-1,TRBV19,CASSRDRENTEAFF,TGTGCCAGTAGTAGGGACAGGGAGAACACTGAAGCTTTCTTT
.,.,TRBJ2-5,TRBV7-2,CASSLEVRAQETQYF,TGTGCCAGCAGCTTAGAGGTCAGGGCCCAAGAGACCCAGTACTTC
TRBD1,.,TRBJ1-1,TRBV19,CASSADRANTEAFF,TGTGCCAGTAGCGCGGACAGGGCAAACACTGAAGCTTTCTTT
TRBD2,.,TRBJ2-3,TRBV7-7,CASSARAGSRTDTQYF,TGTGCTAGCAGCGCACGAGCGGGGTCCCGCACAGATACGCAGTATTTT
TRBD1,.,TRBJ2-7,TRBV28,CASSYSLWTGRPSYEQYF,TGTGCCAGCAGTTACTCCCTGTGGACAGGCCGTCCCTCCTACGAGCAGTACTTC